This passage covers 22 T cell receptor beta chains from one sample sequenced in a study of T-cell memory formation after mild COVID-19 (dated by TCRdb to about 2021). Libraries were constructed by 5' RACE. Sequencing was carried out with an Illumina NovaSeq 6000. TCRdb itself trimmed the public reads at Q25 with fastp, ran MiXCR and retained productive beta chains. Every CDR3 protein is listed once, alongside the most common genes and DNA of its rows. The sample records fewer than 400,000 distinct CDR3 sequences, 16% of which are singletons. The top ten clones comprise 20% to 25% of the sample. The specimen was PBMCs or a T cell subset sorted from them (not recorded which). The receptors here all came from a man younger than 35 who had mild COVID-19 (a few samples of this study predate the infection). The sample titles of this study are shuffled in the database, so cell type and time point are left out; the donor was told from shared clones.

This clonotype appeared a few times. In DNA form, the CDR3 reads TGTGCCAGCAGCTCGGGACAGACCCTTAGCTATGGCTACACCTTC. This gives the protein CASSSGQTLSYGYTF. J is TRBJ1-2 and V is TRBV5-8; 7 bases are shared with TRBD1. The V segment lost 3 bases and the J segment 4 bases; nucleotides outside the gene matches: 9. CDR1 is SGHTS, CDR2 YDEGEE, per germline. The CDR3 totals 15 residues.

V is TRBV3-1 and J is TRBJ1-2, with TRBD1 matching 10 bases. V trimming: 7 bases; J trimming: 6 bases; junction bases outside the gene matches: 5. This CDR3 comprises 13 residues. In germline, CDR1 is LGHDT, CDR2 YNNKEL (reference sequence). CDR3: CASTRQGADGYTF. The CDR3 bases are TGTGCCAGCACCCGACAGGGGGCGGATGGCTACACCTTC.

The genes are TRBV6-2 or TRBV6-3 and TRBJ2-7; D uncertain. Trimming took 0 bases from V and 1 from J, leaving 7 bases between them. The CDR3 length is 14 residues. Germline V gene sequence: CDR1 MNHEY, CDR2 SVGEGT. CDR3 nucleotides: TGTGCCAGCAGTTACTCATCCGGGTCCTACGAGCAGTACGTC. Its translation is CASSYSSGSYEQYV.

V is TRBV6-6 and J is TRBJ1-6, with D possibly being TRBD1 (6 bases). This CDR3 has 15 residues. Germline V gene data show CDR1 as MNHNY and CDR2 as SVGAGI (reference sequence). Trimming pared 9 bases from V and 9 bases from J, leaving 21 bases between. CDR3 nucleotides: TGTGCCAGTGCCGGGGGCCTCTGGTTCCGTTCACCCCTCCACTTT. Residues: CASAGGLWFRSPLHF.

This clonotype was observed many times. The chain couples TRBV4-3 to TRBJ2-7; 11 bases are shared with TRBD1. Germline values: CDR1 LGHNA, CDR2 YSLEER. The V gene end was trimmed by 3 bases and the J gene end by 1 base; junction bases not matched to a gene: 2. This CDR3 contains 15 residues. CDR3 region: CASSHGTGGSYEQYF. The CDR3 DNA sequence: TGCGCCAGCAGCCACGGGACAGGGGGTTCCTACGAGCAGTACTTC.

This clonotype showed up just a few times. The chain combines TRBV12-3 or TRBV12-4 with TRBJ1-2; D possibly corresponds to TRBD1 (6 bases). Trimming took 3 bases from V and 8 from J, leaving 13 bases between them. The CDR3 has 13 amino acids. Here the CDR3 reads CASSFLGGRGYTF. In DNA form, the CDR3 reads TGTGCCAGCAGTTTTCTGGGGGGCAGAGGCTACACCTTC.

The J gene is TRBJ2-2, the V gene TRBV12-3 or TRBV12-4, with a weak D call TRBD1 (5 bases). CDR3 length: 14 amino acids. V dropped 8 bases and J dropped 7 bases, with 17 bases sitting between them. The CDR3 nucleotides are TGTGCCAGCGGGGCAGGTGCCAGTTTCGGGGAGCTGTTTTTT. Protein sequence: CASGAGASFGELFF.

This clonotype came up a few times. The V call is TRBV5-1, the J call TRBJ2-7; 8 bases line up with TRBD1. Germline V gene lookup returns CDR1 SGHRS and CDR2 YFSETQ. J lost 5 bases, V lost 4 bases, and 5 bases had no gene match. This CDR3 is 13 amino acids long. The CDR3: CASSQGQDHEQYF. The CDR3 DNA reads TGCGCCAGCAGCCAGGGACAGGACCACGAGCAGTACTTC.

This chain links TRBV28 with TRBJ2-7; D remains unclear. Germline values: CDR1 MDHEN, CDR2 SYDVKM. With 7 bases removed from V and 3 bases from J, the gap between germline ends came to 19 bases. The CDR3 consists of 15 residues. CDR3 DNA: TGTGCCAGCACGGTGGCTGGTCTCCTGTTCTACGAGCAGTACTTC. Its translation is CASTVAGLLFYEQYF.

In DNA form, the CDR3 reads TGTGCCTCCCGAGGGGAGAGCTCCTACGAGCAGTACGTC. Protein sequence: CASRGESSYEQYV. The gene calls are TRBV6-5 and TRBJ2-7; possibly TRBD1 or TRBD2 for D (5 bases each). The ends were cut back, 11 bases at V and 0 bases at J, with 14 bases in the middle. CDR3 size: 13 residues. Per the germline V gene, CDR1 is MNHEY and CDR2 is SVGAGI.

This clonotype has only a few counts. The J gene is TRBJ1-5, the V gene TRBV27; D is unclear. The CDR3 sequence is 14 residues long. Trimming removed 2 bases from V and 6 bases from J, with 11 bases in between. Germline CDR1 MNHEY, CDR2 SMNVEV (reference sequence). The CDR3 is CASSLAGMVQPQHF. CDR3 coding DNA: TGTGCCAGCAGTTTAGCGGGGATGGTTCAGCCCCAGCATTTT.

This clonotype has more than one count but fewer than ten. The gene calls are TRBV12-3 or TRBV12-4 and TRBJ1-1, with TRBD1 identical over 7 bases. The V segment lost 5 bases and the J segment 10 bases; nucleotides outside the gene matches: 10. CDR3 length: 13 residues. The CDR3 region is CASSPGGGLGAFF. In DNA form, the CDR3 reads TGTGCCAGCAGTCCCGGAGGGGGCCTCGGAGCTTTCTTT.

This clonotype has a handful of counts. CDR3 sequence reads: CSVVSGGDIQYF. For the CDR3, the DNA is TGCAGCGTTGTTTCCGGGGGGGACATTCAGTACTTC. The V and J genes are TRBV29-1 and TRBJ2-4; 8 nucleotides agree with TRBD2. The CDR3 is 12 amino acids. J lost 8 bases, V lost 4 bases, and 4 bases had no gene match. The V gene's germline CDR1 is SQVTM and CDR2 ANQGSEA.

The chain employs TRBV27 and TRBJ2-5, with D possibly being TRBD2 (6 bases). V lost 2 bases and J 4 bases, leaving 17 bases between the germline ends. Germline CDR1 MNHEY, CDR2 SMNVEV (reference sequence). The CDR3 covers 16 residues. The CDR3 region has the DNA TGTGCCAGCAGTTTAGCTGCGGGGAGAGGTCGAGAGACCCAGTACTTC. It yields the protein CASSLAAGRGRETQYF.

This clonotype was counted a few times. This chain uses TRBV12-3 or TRBV12-4 with TRBJ1-2; D remains ambiguous. Deletions cut 3 bases from V and 4 bases from J, with 6 bases between. This CDR3 contains 12 residues. CDR3 bases: TGTGCCAGCAGTTTGGAGAGCTATGGCTACACCTTC. This gives the protein CASSLESYGYTF.

The chain joins TRBV12-3 or TRBV12-4 to TRBJ1-5; D possibly corresponds to TRBD1 (6 bases). This CDR3 region has 15 residues. V dropped 9 bases and J dropped 4 bases, with 19 bases sitting between them. CDR3 bases: TGTGCCAGACACAACGGACGGAGGGGGAATCAGCCCCAGCATTTT. This sequence encodes CARHNGRRGNQPQHF.

This clonotype has more than one count but fewer than ten. The chain employs TRBV11-2 and TRBJ1-6; a possible D gene is TRBD1 (6 bases). Germline CDR1 SGHAT, CDR2 FQNNGV. The ends were cut back, 5 bases at V and 7 bases at J, with 12 bases in the middle. The CDR3 length is 14 residues. The CDR3 coding sequence is TGTGCCAGCAGCCAAGGGACACCGAATTCACCCCTCCACTTT. Its protein is CASSQGTPNSPLHF.

The rearrangement joins TRBV11-3 to TRBJ2-2, with 14 bases matching TRBD2. The CDR3 spans 17 residues. The germline V gene encodes CDR1 SGHNT and CDR2 YENEEA. Trimming removed 5 bases from V and 5 bases from J; junction bases left unmatched: 7. CDR3 in DNA: TGTGCCAGCAGCCCGTGGACTAGCGGGGGGCTTACCGGGGAGCTGTTTTTT. The encoded protein is CASSPWTSGGLTGELFF.

This clonotype was seen only once. This may be a read error, as it is one base from a much larger clone. This chain links TRBV11-2 with TRBJ2-5; D assignment may be TRBD1 or TRBD2 (5 bases each). The germline gives CDR1 SGHAT, CDR2 FQNNGV. The CDR3 spans 11 residues. V was trimmed by 8 bases and J by 3 bases, leaving 7 bases between them. Here the CDR3 reads CASGTKETQYF. CDR3 DNA: TGTGCCAGCGGGACCAAAGAGACCCAGTACTTC.

The gene calls are TRBV10-2 and TRBJ1-1; D is unresolved. V was cut by 4 bases and J by 0 bases, with 6 bases left in between. The CDR3 extends over 13 amino acids. The germline CDR1 and CDR2 sequences are WSHSY and SAAADI. The CDR3 is CASSVHMNTEAFF. The CDR3, as DNA: TGCGCCAGCAGTGTCCACATGAACACTGAAGCTTTCTTT.

The chain couples TRBV29-1 to TRBJ2-7, with D perhaps assigned TRBD1 or TRBD2 (5 bases each). Per the germline V gene, CDR1 is SQVTM and CDR2 is ANQGSEA. V lost 6 bases and J 6 bases, leaving 15 bases between the germline ends. The CDR3 is made up of 12 amino acids. The CDR3 nucleotides read TGCAGCGTCCAAACCGGGACCCCCGAGCAGTACTTC. Residues: CSVQTGTPEQYF.

There are a few counts of this clonotype. The chain uses TRBV7-2 and TRBJ1-2; D unclear. The CDR3 extends over 13 amino acids. Germline V gene sequence: CDR1 SGHTA, CDR2 FQGNSA. V lost 4 bases and J lost 4, with 10 bases in between. Here the CDR3 reads CASSSQLRYGYTF. The CDR3 coding sequence is TGTGCCAGCAGCTCGCAGCTACGCTATGGCTACACCTTC.